This TCR beta chain was captured in a study of cytomegalovirus exposure and HLA in healthy donors. The CDR3 is 14 amino acids. Germline V gives CDR1 SGHNT, CDR2 YYREEE (reference sequence). Trimming removed 6 bases from V and 7 bases from J; junction bases left unmatched: 9. PCR was performed using 60 Vbeta and 13 Jbeta primers. The data were produced by immunoSEQ multiplex PCR, yet TCRdb's version contains in-frame clones alone and is incomplete. This sample has about 180,000 clones, with about 78% found just once. A few counts support this clone. The chain joins TRBV5-4 to TRBJ2-1, with TRBD2 matching over 8 bases. The sequencing sample was made of PBMCs. The sequence was collected from a woman in her forties or fifties in good health and CMV-seropositive. The CDR3 spells CASKTAGGLNEQFF. DNA of the CDR3: TGTGCCAGCAAAACCGCGGGGGGTCTTAATGAGCAGTTCTTC. The full variable domain, completed using reference TRBV5-4 and TRBJ2-1, is ETGVTQSPTHLIKTRGQQVTLRCSSQSGHNTVSWYQQALGQGPQFIFQYYREEENGRGNFPPRFSGLQFPNYSSELNVNALELDDSALYLCASKTAGGLNEQFFGPGTRLTVL.